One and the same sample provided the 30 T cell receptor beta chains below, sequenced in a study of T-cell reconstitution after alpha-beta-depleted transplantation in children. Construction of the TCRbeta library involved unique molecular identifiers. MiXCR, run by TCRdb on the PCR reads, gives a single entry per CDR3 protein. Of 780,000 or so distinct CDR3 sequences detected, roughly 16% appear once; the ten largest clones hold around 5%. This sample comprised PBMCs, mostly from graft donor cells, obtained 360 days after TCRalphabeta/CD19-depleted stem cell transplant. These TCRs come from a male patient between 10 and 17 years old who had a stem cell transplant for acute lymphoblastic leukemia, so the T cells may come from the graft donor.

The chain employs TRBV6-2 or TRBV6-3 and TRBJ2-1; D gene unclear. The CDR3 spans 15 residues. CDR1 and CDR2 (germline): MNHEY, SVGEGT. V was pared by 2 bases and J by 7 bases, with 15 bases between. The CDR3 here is CASSYLLGVRNEQFF. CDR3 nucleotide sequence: TGTGCCAGCAGTTACCTCCTGGGTGTTCGGAATGAGCAGTTCTTC.

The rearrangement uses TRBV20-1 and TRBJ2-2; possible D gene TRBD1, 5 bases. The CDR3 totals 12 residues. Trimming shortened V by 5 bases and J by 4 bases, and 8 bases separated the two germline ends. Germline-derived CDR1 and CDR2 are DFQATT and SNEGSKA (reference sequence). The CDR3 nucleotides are TGCAGTGCTTACAGGTTCACCGGGGAGCTGTTTTTT. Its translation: CSAYRFTGELFF.

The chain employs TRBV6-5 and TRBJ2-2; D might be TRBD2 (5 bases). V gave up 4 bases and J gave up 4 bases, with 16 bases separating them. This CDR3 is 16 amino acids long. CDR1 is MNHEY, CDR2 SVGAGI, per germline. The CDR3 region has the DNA TGTGCCAGCAGTTCGGGGTCTGGGCGGTCCACCGGGGAGCTGTTTTTT. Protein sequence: CASSSGSGRSTGELFF.

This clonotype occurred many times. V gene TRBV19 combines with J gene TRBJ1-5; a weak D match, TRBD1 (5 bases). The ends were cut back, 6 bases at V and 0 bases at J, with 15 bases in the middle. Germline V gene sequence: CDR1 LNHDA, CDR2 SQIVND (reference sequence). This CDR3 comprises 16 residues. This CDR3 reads CASSLRQPYSNQPQHF. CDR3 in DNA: TGTGCCAGTAGCCTAAGACAGCCCTATAGCAATCAGCCCCAGCATTTT.

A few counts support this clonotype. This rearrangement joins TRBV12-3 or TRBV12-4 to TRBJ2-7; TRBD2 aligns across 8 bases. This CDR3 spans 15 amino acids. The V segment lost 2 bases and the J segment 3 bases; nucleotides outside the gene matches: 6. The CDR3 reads CASSLFPLAGYEQYF. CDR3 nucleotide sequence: TGTGCCAGCAGTTTATTCCCTCTAGCGGGCTACGAGCAGTACTTC.

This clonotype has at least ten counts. The CDR3 DNA reads as TGTGCCAGCAGCGACCTAGGACTGGGGATCGGCAAAAACATTCAGTACTTC. Protein product: CASSDLGLGIGKNIQYF. The rearrangement links TRBV5-6 to TRBJ2-4; D perhaps matches TRBD2 (5 bases). CDR3 length: 17 amino acids. V gave up 4 bases and J gave up 3 bases, with 20 bases separating them. CDR1 SGHDT and CDR2 YYEEEE come from the germline V gene.

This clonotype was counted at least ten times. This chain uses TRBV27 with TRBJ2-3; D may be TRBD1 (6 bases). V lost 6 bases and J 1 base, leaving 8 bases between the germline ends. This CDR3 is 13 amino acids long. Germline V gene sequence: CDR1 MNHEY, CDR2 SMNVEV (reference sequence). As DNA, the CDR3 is TGTGCCAGCAGACAGGGAGGCACAGATACGCAGTATTTT. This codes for CASRQGGTDTQYF.

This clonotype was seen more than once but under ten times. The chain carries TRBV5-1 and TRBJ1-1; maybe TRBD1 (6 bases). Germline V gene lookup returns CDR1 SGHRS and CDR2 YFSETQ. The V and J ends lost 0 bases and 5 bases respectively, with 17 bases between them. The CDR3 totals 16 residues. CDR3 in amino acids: CASSLVYQGRRTEAFF. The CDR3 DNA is TGCGCCAGCAGCTTGGTCTATCAGGGGCGTAGGACTGAAGCTTTCTTT. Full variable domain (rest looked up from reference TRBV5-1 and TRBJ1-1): KAGVTQTPRYLIKTRGQQVTLSCSPISGHRSVSWYQQTPGQGLQFLFEYFSETQRNKGNFPGRFSGRQFSNSRSEMNVSTLELGDSALYLCASSLVYQGRRTEAFFGQGTRLTVV.

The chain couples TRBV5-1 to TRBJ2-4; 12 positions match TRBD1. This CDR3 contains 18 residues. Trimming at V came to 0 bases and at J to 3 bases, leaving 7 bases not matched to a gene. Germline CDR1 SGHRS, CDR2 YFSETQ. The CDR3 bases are TGCGCCAGCAGCTTGGGGGGGACAGGGGGCGCCGGCAAAAACATTCAGTACTTC. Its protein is CASSLGGTGGAGKNIQYF. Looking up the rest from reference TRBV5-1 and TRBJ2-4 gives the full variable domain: KAGVTQTPRYLIKTRGQQVTLSCSPISGHRSVSWYQQTPGQGLQFLFEYFSETQRNKGNFPGRFSGRQFSNSRSEMNVSTLELGDSALYLCASSLGGTGGAGKNIQYFGAGTRLSVL.

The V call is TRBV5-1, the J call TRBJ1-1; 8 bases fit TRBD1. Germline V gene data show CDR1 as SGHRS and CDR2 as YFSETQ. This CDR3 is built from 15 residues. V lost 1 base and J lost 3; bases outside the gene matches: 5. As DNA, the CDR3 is TGCGCCAGCAGCTTGCAGACAGGGGAGGACACTGAAGCTTTCTTT. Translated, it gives CASSLQTGEDTEAFF. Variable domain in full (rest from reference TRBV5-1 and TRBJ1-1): KAGVTQTPRYLIKTRGQQVTLSCSPISGHRSVSWYQQTPGQGLQFLFEYFSETQRNKGNFPGRFSGRQFSNSRSEMNVSTLELGDSALYLCASSLQTGEDTEAFFGQGTRLTVV.

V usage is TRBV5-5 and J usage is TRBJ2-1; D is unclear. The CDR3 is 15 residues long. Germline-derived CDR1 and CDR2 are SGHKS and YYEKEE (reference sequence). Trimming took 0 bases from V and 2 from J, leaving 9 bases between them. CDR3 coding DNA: TGTGCCAGCAGCTTGGGGGGTGCCCCCTACAATGAGCAGTTCTTC. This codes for CASSLGGAPYNEQFF. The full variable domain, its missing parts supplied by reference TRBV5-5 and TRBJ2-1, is DAGVTQSPTHLIKTRGQQVTLRCSPISGHKSVSWYQQVLGQGPQFIFQYYEKEERGRGNFPDRFSARQFPNYSSELNVNALLLGDSALYLCASSLGGAPYNEQFFGPGTRLTVL.

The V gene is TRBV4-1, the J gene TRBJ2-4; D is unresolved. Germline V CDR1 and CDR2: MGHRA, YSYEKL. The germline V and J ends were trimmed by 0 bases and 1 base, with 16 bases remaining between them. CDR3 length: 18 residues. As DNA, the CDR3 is TGCGCCAGCAGCCAAGAATCAGTCCGGGTGGTGGCCAAAAACATTCAGTACTTC. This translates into CASSQESVRVVAKNIQYF.

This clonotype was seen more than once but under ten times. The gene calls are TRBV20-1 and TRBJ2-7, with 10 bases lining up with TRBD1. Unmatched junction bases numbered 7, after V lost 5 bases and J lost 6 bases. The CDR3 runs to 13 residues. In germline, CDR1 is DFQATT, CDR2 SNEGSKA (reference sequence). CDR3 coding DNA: TGCAGTGCTTGGGACAGGGGAGCGGGCGAGCAGTACTTC. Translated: CSAWDRGAGEQYF.

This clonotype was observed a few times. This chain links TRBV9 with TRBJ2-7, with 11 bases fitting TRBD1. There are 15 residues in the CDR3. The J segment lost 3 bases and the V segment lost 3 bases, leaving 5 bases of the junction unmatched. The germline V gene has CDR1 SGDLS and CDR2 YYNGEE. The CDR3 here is CASSASGTGGYEQYF. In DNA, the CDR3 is TGTGCCAGCAGCGCCTCCGGGACAGGGGGCTACGAGCAGTACTTC.

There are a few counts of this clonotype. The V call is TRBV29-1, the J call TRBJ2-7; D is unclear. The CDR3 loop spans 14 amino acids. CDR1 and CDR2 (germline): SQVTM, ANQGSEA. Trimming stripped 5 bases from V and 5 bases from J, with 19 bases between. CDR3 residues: CSVLAFSRRDEQYF. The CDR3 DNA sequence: TGCAGCGTTCTTGCTTTCTCCAGAAGGGACGAGCAGTACTTC.

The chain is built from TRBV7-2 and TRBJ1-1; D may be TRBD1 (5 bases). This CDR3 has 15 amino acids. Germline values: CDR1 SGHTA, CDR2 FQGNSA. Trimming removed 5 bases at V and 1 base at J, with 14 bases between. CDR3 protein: CASSRRQLANTEAFF. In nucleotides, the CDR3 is TGTGCCAGCAGCCGGCGACAGTTGGCGAACACTGAAGCTTTCTTT.

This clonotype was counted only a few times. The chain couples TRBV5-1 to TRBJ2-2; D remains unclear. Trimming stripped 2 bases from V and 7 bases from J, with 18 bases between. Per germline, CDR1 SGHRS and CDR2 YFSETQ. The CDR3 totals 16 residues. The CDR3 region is CASSFFSPPRVGELFF. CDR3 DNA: TGCGCCAGCAGCTTCTTCTCCCCTCCCCGGGTCGGGGAGCTGTTTTTT.

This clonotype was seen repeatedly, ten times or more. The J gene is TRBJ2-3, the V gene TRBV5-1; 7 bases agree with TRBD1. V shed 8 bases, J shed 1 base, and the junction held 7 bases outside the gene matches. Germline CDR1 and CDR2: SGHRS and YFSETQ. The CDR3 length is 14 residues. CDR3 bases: TGCGCCAGTGCGACAGGGTCCCGCACAGATACGCAGTATTTT. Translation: CASATGSRTDTQYF.

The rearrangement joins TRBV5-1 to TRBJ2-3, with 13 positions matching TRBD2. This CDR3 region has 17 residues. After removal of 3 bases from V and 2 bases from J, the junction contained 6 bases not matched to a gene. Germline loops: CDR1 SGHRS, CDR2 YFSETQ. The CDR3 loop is CASSYGTSGTDTDTQYF. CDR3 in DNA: TGCGCCAGCAGCTACGGGACTAGCGGGACTGACACAGATACGCAGTATTTT.

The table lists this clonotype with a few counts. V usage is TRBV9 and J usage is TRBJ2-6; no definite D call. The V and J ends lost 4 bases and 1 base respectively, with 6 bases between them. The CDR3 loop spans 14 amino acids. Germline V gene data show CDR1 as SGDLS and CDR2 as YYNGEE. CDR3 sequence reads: CASSRTSGANVLTF. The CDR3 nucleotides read TGTGCCAGCAGCCGTACATCTGGGGCCAACGTCCTGACTTTC.

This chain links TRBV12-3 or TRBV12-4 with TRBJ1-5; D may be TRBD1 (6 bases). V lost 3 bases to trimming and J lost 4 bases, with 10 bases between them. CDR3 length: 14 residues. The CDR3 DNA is TGTGCCAGCAGTTTTTCCAGGGGAAATCAGCCCCAGCATTTT. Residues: CASSFSRGNQPQHF.

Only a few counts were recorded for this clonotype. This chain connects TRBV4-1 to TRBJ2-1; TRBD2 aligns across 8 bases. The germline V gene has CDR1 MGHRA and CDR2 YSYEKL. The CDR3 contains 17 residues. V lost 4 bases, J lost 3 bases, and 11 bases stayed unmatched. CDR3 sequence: CASSRVGTSGLYNEQFF. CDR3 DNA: TGCGCCAGCAGCCGAGTGGGTACTAGCGGACTCTACAATGAGCAGTTCTTC.

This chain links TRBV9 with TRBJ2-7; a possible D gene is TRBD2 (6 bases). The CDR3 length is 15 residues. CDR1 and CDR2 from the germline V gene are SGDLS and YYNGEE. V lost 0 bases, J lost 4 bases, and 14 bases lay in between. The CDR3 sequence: CASSVGETSFYEQYF. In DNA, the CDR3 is TGTGCCAGCAGCGTAGGAGAGACTAGTTTTTACGAGCAGTACTTC.

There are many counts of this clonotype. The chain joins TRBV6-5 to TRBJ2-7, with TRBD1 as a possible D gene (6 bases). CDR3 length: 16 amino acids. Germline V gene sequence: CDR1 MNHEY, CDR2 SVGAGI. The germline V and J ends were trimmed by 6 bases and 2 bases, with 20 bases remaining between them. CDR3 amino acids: CASRFTPGQSTYEQYF. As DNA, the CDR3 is TGTGCCAGCAGGTTCACCCCGGGACAATCTACCTACGAGCAGTACTTC.

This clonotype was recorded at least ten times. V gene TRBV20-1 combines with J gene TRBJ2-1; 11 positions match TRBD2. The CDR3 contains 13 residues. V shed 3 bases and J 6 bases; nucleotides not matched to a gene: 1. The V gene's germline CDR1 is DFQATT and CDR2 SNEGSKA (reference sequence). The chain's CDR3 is CSARGTSGNEQFF. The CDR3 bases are TGCAGTGCTAGGGGGACTAGCGGCAATGAGCAGTTCTTC.

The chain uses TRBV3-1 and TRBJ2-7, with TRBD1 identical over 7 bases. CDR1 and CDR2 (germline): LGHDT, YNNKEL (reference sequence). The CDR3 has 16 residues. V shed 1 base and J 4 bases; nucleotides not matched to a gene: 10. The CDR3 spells CASSQGTGLVNYEQYF. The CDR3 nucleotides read TGTGCCAGCAGCCAAGGGACAGGTCTGGTAAATTACGAGCAGTACTTC.

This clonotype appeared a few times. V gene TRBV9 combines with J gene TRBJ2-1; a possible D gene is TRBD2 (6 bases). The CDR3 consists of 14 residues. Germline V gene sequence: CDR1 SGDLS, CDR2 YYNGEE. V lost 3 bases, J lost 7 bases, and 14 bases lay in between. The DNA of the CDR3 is TGTGCCAGCAGCGAAGGCGGGGAGCTGAATGAGCAGTTCTTC. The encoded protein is CASSEGGELNEQFF.

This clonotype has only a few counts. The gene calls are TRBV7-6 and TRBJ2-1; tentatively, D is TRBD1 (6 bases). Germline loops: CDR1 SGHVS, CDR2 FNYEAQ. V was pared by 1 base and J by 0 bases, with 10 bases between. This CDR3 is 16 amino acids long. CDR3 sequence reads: CASSLGQGYSYNEQFF. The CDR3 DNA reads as TGTGCCAGCAGCTTAGGGCAGGGGTACTCCTACAATGAGCAGTTCTTC.

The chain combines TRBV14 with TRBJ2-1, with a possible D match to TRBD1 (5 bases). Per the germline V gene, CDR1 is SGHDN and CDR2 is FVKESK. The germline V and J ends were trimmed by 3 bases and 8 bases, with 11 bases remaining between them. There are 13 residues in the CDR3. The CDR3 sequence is CASSHHRGHEQFF. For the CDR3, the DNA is TGTGCCAGCAGCCACCATAGGGGCCATGAGCAGTTCTTC.

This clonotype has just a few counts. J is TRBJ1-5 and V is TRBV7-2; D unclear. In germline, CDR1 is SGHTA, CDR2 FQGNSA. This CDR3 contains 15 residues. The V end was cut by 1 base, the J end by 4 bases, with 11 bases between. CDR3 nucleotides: TGTGCCAGCAGCTTAGGAGGGCTAAGGAATCAGCCCCAGCATTTT. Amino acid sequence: CASSLGGLRNQPQHF.